These 4 T cell receptor beta chains came from one sample sequenced in a study of TIL therapy for anti-PD-1-resistant metastatic lung cancer. The time point here: pre-treatment sample, taken before nivolumab and TIL therapy. Tumor tissue came from excised metastases, mostly pleural nodules or supraclavicular lymph nodes. Sequencing used immunoSEQ v3. Assay: immunoSEQ multiplex PCR; the TCRdb copy retains only in-frame clones and omits some. The table records tens of thousands of clones, roughly 72% of them present only once. The starting material was tumor tissue, obtained at baseline. These receptors originate from a person aged 25-79 years with non-small cell lung cancer.

The chain employs TRBV27 and TRBJ1-2; D is uncertain. Trimming pared 2 bases from V and 5 bases from J, leaving 6 bases between. CDR1 is MNHEY and CDR2 is SMNVEV in the germline V gene (reference sequence). The CDR3 consists of 12 residues. For the CDR3, the DNA is TGTGCCAGCAGTTTAAGAGGGTATGGCTACACCTTC. It is translated as CASSLRGYGYTF.

J is TRBJ1-2 and V is TRBV4-2, with 7 nucleotides matching TRBD1. Germline V gives CDR1 LGHNA, CDR2 YNFKEQ. Losses at the gene ends were 0 bases for V and 3 bases for J; bases not matched to a gene: 10. There are 17 residues in the CDR3. Here the CDR3 DNA reads TGTGCCAGCAGCCAAGATAATGGACAGGTCCTTCACTATGGCTACACCTTC. Its protein is CASSQDNGQVLHYGYTF.

V usage is TRBV30 and J usage is TRBJ1-1; 8 bases line up with TRBD1. Germline CDR1 reads GTSNPN; CDR2 reads SVGIG (reference sequence). V was pared by 5 bases and J by 2 bases, with 1 base of the junction left unmatched. This CDR3 comprises 12 residues. The CDR3 loop is CAWDRGNTEAFF. CDR3 sequence (DNA): TGTGCCTGGGACAGGGGAAACACTGAAGCTTTCTTT.

The chain is built from TRBV10-3 and TRBJ2-5; 14 nucleotides line up with TRBD2. V lost 2 bases and J lost 4; bases outside the gene matches: 9. The CDR3 runs 18 residues. Germline loops: CDR1 ENHRY, CDR2 SYGVKD. CDR3 DNA sequence: TGTGCCATCAGTGAGCCGAGGGCCGGGACTAGCGGGGGAGAGACCCAGTACTTC. It translates to CAISEPRAGTSGGETQYF.